The next 28 T cell receptor beta chains were all read from a single sample in a study of T cell repertoires in cytomegalovirus infection. TCRdb re-analysed the reads in MiXCR, keeping a single row per CDR3 protein. The sample consists of some 940,000 distinct CDR3 sequences, under 40% of them appearing once. The antigens these receptors bind are not known. The sample here was cultured CD8+ T cells from PBMCs, taken from culture after CMV antigen stimulation. The source of these receptors is a human donor in good health (CMV status not recorded). Some clones in this sample may be carry-over from other donors' samples.

The CDR3 loop is CASRPGWNQPQHF. CDR3 nucleotide sequence: TGTGCCAGCAGACCGGGGTGGAATCAGCCCCAGCATTTT. The V call is TRBV27, the J call TRBJ1-5; D call uncertain. With 6 bases removed from V and 4 bases from J, the gap between germline ends came to 10 bases. The CDR3 is 13 amino acids. Germline-derived CDR1 and CDR2 are MNHEY and SMNVEV (reference sequence).

This clonotype was observed many times. This sequence joins TRBV20-1 and TRBJ2-2, with D unclear. Germline V gene lookup returns CDR1 DFQATT and CDR2 SNEGSKA (reference sequence). Trimming took off 3 bases at V and 0 bases at J, with 8 bases between the two ends. The CDR3 totals 14 residues. CDR3 in amino acids: CSASLRPNTGELFF. The CDR3 nucleotides are TGCAGTGCTAGTCTCAGACCGAACACCGGGGAGCTGTTTTTT.

CDR3 protein: CAISESWAGGIAYEQYV. The CDR3 nucleotides are TGTGCCATCAGTGAGTCCTGGGCAGGGGGTATAGCCTACGAGCAGTACGTC. The chain joins TRBV10-3 to TRBJ2-7, with 7 bases lining up with TRBD1. CDR1 is ENHRY, CDR2 SYGVKD, per germline. This CDR3 region has 17 residues. J was trimmed by 2 bases and V by 0 bases; bases with no gene match: 10.

This clonotype was seen a handful of times. V gene TRBV12-5 combines with J gene TRBJ2-1, with a possible D match to TRBD2 (5 bases). The CDR3 runs to 11 residues. Germline CDR1 LGHNT, CDR2 FRNRAP. The germline V and J ends were trimmed by 6 bases and 10 bases, with 10 bases remaining between them. DNA for the CDR3: TGTGCTAGTGGGCATGGGAGAGAGCAGTTCTTC. Its translation: CASGHGREQFF. Supplemented by reference TRBV12-5 and TRBJ2-1, the full variable domain reads DARVTQTPRHKVTEMGQEVTMRCQPILGHNTVFWYRQTMMQGLELLAYFRNRAPLDDSGMPKDRFSAEMPDATLATLKIQPSEPRDSAVYFCASGHGREQFFGPGTRLTVL.

V and J are TRBV2 and TRBJ2-1; D uncertain. V gave up 7 bases and J gave up 0 bases, with 10 bases separating them. CDR1 is SNHLY and CDR2 is FYNNEI in the germline V gene. The CDR3 extends over 14 amino acids. The CDR3 sequence: CASTTDSSYNEQFF. The DNA of the CDR3 is TGTGCCAGCACAACCGATAGCTCCTACAATGAGCAGTTCTTC. Using reference TRBV2 and TRBJ2-1 for the parts outside the CDR3, the full variable domain is EPEVTQTPSHQVTQMGQEVILRCVPISNHLYFYWYRQILGQKVEFLVSFYNNEISEKSEIFDDQFSVERPDGSNFTLKIRSTKLEDSAMYFCASTTDSSYNEQFFGPGTRLTVL.

This clonotype was counted a few times. This chain uses TRBV6-1 with TRBJ2-1; possibly TRBD1 for D (7 bases). The CDR3 consists of 15 residues. V was cut by 3 bases and J by 3 bases, with 12 bases left in between. Germline CDR1 reads MNHNS; CDR2 reads SASEGT. The CDR3 region is CASSDGTAGYNEQFF. CDR3 coding DNA: TGTGCCAGCAGTGACGGGACAGCGGGCTACAATGAGCAGTTCTTC.

A remark on this clonotype: A junction end diverges from the germline sequence, so it may reflect a read error. This chain joins TRBV27 and TRBJ1-2; possibly TRBD1 for D (5 bases). This CDR3 region has 12 residues. Germline values: CDR1 MNHEY, CDR2 SMNVEV (reference sequence). This CDR3 reads CAGSPNRLGYTF. In nucleotides, the CDR3 is TGTGCCGGCAGTCCTAACAGGCTTGGCTACACCTTC.

The CDR3 DNA sequence: TGTGCCAGCAGTTTATTAGGGGGTAGGGATCAGCCCCAGCATTTT. Translating it yields CASSLLGGRDQPQHF. J is TRBJ1-5 and V is TRBV27; D possibly corresponds to TRBD1 (6 bases). Trimming shortened V by 1 base and J by 5 bases, and 12 bases separated the two germline ends. Germline CDR1 MNHEY, CDR2 SMNVEV (reference sequence). The CDR3 runs to 15 residues.

This clonotype appeared a few times. This chain connects TRBV29-1 to TRBJ2-1, with a possible D match to TRBD2 (7 bases). The CDR3 sequence is 14 residues long. With 6 bases removed from V and 2 bases from J, the gap between germline ends came to 14 bases. Germline V gene data show CDR1 as SQVTM and CDR2 as ANQGSEA. Here the CDR3 reads CSVGGGDPYNEQFF. For the CDR3, the DNA is TGCAGCGTGGGAGGGGGGGACCCCTACAATGAGCAGTTCTTC.

This clonotype came up many times. The chain links TRBV7-9 to TRBJ2-5; D is perhaps TRBD1 (5 bases). There are 13 residues in the CDR3. Germline CDR1 reads SEHNR; CDR2 reads FQNEAQ (reference sequence). Between the trimmed V and J ends, which lost 1 base and 2 bases, there was a span of 5 bases. The CDR3 region is CASSLGQQETQYF. The CDR3 bases are TGTGCCAGCAGCTTAGGACAGCAAGAGACCCAGTACTTC.

The rearrangement joins TRBV10-1 to TRBJ2-3, with 7 bases fitting TRBD2. Per the germline V gene, CDR1 is WNHNN and CDR2 is SYGVQD (reference sequence). This CDR3 is built from 14 residues. Trimming at V came to 3 bases and at J to 4 bases, leaving 4 bases not matched to a gene. In DNA, the CDR3 is TGCGCCAGCAGTGATTTGGGAGGGCCAGATACGCAGTATTTT. It translates to CASSDLGGPDTQYF.

In the case of this clonotype: A read error may be the cause here, since a much bigger clone is one base away. This chain joins TRBV9 and TRBJ1-2, with 8 bases matching TRBD1. The J segment lost 6 bases and the V segment lost 9 bases, leaving 10 bases of the junction unmatched. Germline V CDR1 and CDR2: SGDLS, YYNGEE. This CDR3 has 13 amino acids. The DNA for the CDR3 is TGTGCCAACAACTCCCAGGGGGCGAATGGCTACACCTTC. Amino acids: CANNSQGANGYTF.

The sample holds a few counts of this clonotype. V is TRBV24-1 and J is TRBJ1-1, with D possibly TRBD1 on 5 matching bases. This CDR3 contains 12 residues. Germline lookup yields CDR1 KGHDR and CDR2 SFDVKD. The V end was cut by 5 bases, the J end by 8 bases, with 11 bases between. The chain's CDR3 is CATSGDGYEAFF. CDR3 nucleotide sequence: TGTGCCACCAGTGGGGACGGATACGAAGCTTTCTTT.

The chain carries TRBV9 and TRBJ2-7; D might be TRBD2 (6 bases). V lost 0 bases and J 0 bases, leaving 10 bases between the germline ends. The CDR3 covers 15 residues. From germline, CDR1 is SGDLS and CDR2 YYNGEE. CDR3 protein: CASSVAIGSSYEQYF. CDR3 in DNA: TGTGCCAGCAGCGTAGCTATCGGGAGCTCCTACGAGCAGTACTTC.

V and J are TRBV27 and TRBJ1-5, with D perhaps TRBD1 (5 bases). Trimming took off 4 bases at V and 3 bases at J, with 10 bases between the two ends. CDR3 size: 14 residues. Germline CDR1 is MNHEY and CDR2 is SMNVEV (reference sequence). CDR3 amino acids: CASSSGTYNQPQHF. The CDR3 bases are TGTGCCAGCAGTTCCGGGACCTACAATCAGCCCCAGCATTTT.

The sample holds a few counts of this clonotype. This sequence joins TRBV12-3 or TRBV12-4 and TRBJ1-2, with no clear D. Trimming left V 7 bases short and J 5 bases short, with 14 bases between. The CDR3 has 13 amino acids. CDR3 in amino acids: CASTLGGGYGYTF. The DNA of the CDR3 is TGTGCCAGCACCCTTGGCGGTGGGTATGGCTACACCTTC.

This clonotype was seen repeatedly, ten times or more. The chain uses TRBV7-8 and TRBJ2-7, with unresolved D. The CDR3 runs 13 residues. Germline loops: CDR1 SGHVS, CDR2 FQNEAQ. Trimming removed 5 bases at V and 3 bases at J, with 11 bases between. The CDR3: CASSPAYNYEQYV. The CDR3 region has the DNA TGTGCCAGCAGCCCAGCCTACAACTACGAGCAGTACGTC.

A single count supports this clonotype. The chain couples TRBV6-6 to TRBJ2-3, with TRBD1 identical over 9 bases. This CDR3 spans 15 amino acids. After removal of 5 bases from V and 5 bases from J, the junction contained 8 bases not matched to a gene. Per the germline V gene, CDR1 is MNHNY and CDR2 is SVGAGI (reference sequence). The CDR3 spells CASSRYRGQGDTQYF. DNA of the CDR3: TGTGCCAGCAGTCGCTACAGGGGGCAAGGAGATACGCAGTATTTT.

The rearrangement joins TRBV20-1 to TRBJ1-2; 7 bases are a match to TRBD1. V shed 4 bases, J shed 7 bases, and the junction held 9 bases outside the gene matches. This CDR3 spans 13 amino acids. Germline CDR1 reads DFQATT; CDR2 reads SNEGSKA (reference sequence). CDR3 sequence reads: CSATNRGASGYTF. The CDR3 DNA reads as TGCAGTGCTACCAACAGGGGTGCCAGTGGCTACACCTTC.

The chain's CDR3 is CAVYSGTSGGSSYNEQFF. CDR3 DNA: TGTGCCGTTTACTCCGGGACTAGCGGAGGCAGCTCCTACAATGAGCAGTTCTTC. The chain recombines TRBV7-6 with TRBJ2-1; 11 bases line up with TRBD2. The CDR3 runs 18 residues. V lost 11 bases, J lost 0 bases, and 15 bases stayed unmatched. Germline-derived CDR1 and CDR2 are SGHVS and FNYEAQ.

Notes on this clonotype: Possible read error: a much larger clone is one base away. The chain is built from TRBV7-9 and TRBJ1-2, with unresolved D. CDR1 and CDR2 (germline): SEHNR, FQNEAQ (reference sequence). This CDR3 region has 17 residues. V was cut by 2 bases and J by 2 bases, with 18 bases left in between. The CDR3, as DNA: TGTGCCAGCAGCTTATCCCCCGATAAATGGGTCAACTATGGCTACACCTTC. Translation gives CASSLSPDKWVNYGYTF.

The J gene is TRBJ2-1, the V gene TRBV19, with a possible D match to TRBD1 (5 bases). V lost 5 bases and J 4 bases, leaving 9 bases between the germline ends. Per germline, CDR1 LNHDA and CDR2 SQIVND (reference sequence). The CDR3 spans 13 residues. CDR3 residues: CASSSDKYNEQFF. The CDR3 DNA sequence: TGTGCCAGTAGTTCGGACAAATACAATGAGCAGTTCTTC.

The chain has TRBV5-6 and TRBJ2-2, with 10 bases fitting TRBD1. Germline CDR1 SGHDT, CDR2 YYEEEE. The CDR3 loop spans 17 amino acids. The J segment lost 7 bases and the V segment lost 5 bases, leaving 14 bases of the junction unmatched. This chain's CDR3 is CASSYFGTGETDGELFF. In DNA form, the CDR3 reads TGTGCCAGCAGTTATTTCGGGACAGGGGAGACGGACGGGGAGCTGTTTTTT.

The table lists this clonotype with a count of one. The chain couples TRBV2 to TRBJ1-5; D is uncertain. The V and J ends lost 6 bases and 1 base respectively, with 16 bases between them. CDR1 is SNHLY and CDR2 is FYNNEI in the germline V gene. The CDR3 sequence is 16 residues long. The CDR3 loop reads CASREQWAESNQPQHF. The CDR3 coding sequence is TGTGCCAGCAGGGAGCAGTGGGCGGAGAGCAATCAGCCCCAGCATTTT.

This clonotype occurred many times. The genes are TRBV7-6 and TRBJ2-3; 8 bases align to TRBD1. V gave up 2 bases and J gave up 0 bases; unmatched junction bases: 7. CDR1 SGHVS and CDR2 FNYEAQ come from the germline V gene. The CDR3 extends over 17 amino acids. The DNA of the CDR3 is TGTGCCAGCAGCTTAACACCGCAGGGGGCGAGCACAGATACGCAGTATTTT. Translated: CASSLTPQGASTDTQYF.

The chain employs TRBV6-1 and TRBJ2-1; 10 nucleotides align to TRBD1. J lost 2 bases, V lost 5 bases, and 6 bases had no gene match. CDR3 size: 16 residues. Germline lookup yields CDR1 MNHNS and CDR2 SASEGT. The CDR3 region is CASSTGDRGPYNEQFF. The DNA for the CDR3 is TGTGCCAGCAGTACGGGGGACAGGGGCCCCTACAATGAGCAGTTCTTC.

As concerns this clonotype: A read error may be the cause here, since a much bigger clone is one base away. This chain uses TRBV7-6 with TRBJ1-5; the D is unclear. CDR1 SGHVS and CDR2 FNYEAQ come from the germline V gene. The CDR3 sequence is 13 residues long. The CDR3 here is CVSSSDYGQPQHF. The CDR3 nucleotides are TGTGTCAGCAGCTCAGACTACGGTCAGCCCCAGCATTTT.

This sequence joins TRBV4-1 and TRBJ1-1; D is unclear. Germline values: CDR1 MGHRA, CDR2 YSYEKL. CDR3 length: 15 residues. Trimming pared 4 bases from V and 1 base from J, leaving 13 bases between. The CDR3 DNA sequence: TGCGCCAGCAGCCTTATCTTGGACGGGAACACTGAAGCTTTCTTT. Amino acids: CASSLILDGNTEAFF.